The clone carrying this T cell receptor beta chain was counted between two and nine times. What it binds is not known. The record originates from a study of Graves' ophthalmopathy and Graves' hyperthyroidism. Study-wide findings and caveats: In predicting ophthalmopathy progression, the model reached over 70% sensitivity and 72.22% specificity. Blood shared most expanded thyroid clonotypes above 0.001 frequency.

Losses at the gene ends were 0 bases for V and 4 bases for J; bases not matched to a gene: 3. The germline gives CDR1 SGDLS, CDR2 YYNGEE. This CDR3 has 16 residues. Diagnosis used clinical symptoms, serum thyroxine, TRAb, thyroid ultrasound and orbital computed tomography. The authors amplified TCR beta CDR3 regions, and they did so from RNA transcripts for repertoire sequencing. HTBI-primed RT-PCR formed the first round, and a multiplex PCR formed the second. In TCRdb, the multiplex PCR reads were re-called with MiXCR into one record per CDR3 protein. In the table there are over 650,000 distinct CDR3 sequences, more than 40% of which are singletons.

The material sequenced was peripheral blood. The receptor was derived from an adult man with Graves' ophthalmopathy. V is TRBV9 and J is TRBJ2-2, with 10 positions matching TRBD1. CDR3 nucleotides: TGTGCCAGCAGCGTAGCCGGACAGGGGGGCACCGGGGAGCTGTTTTTT. Translated, it gives CASSVAGQGGTGELFF.